The source of this TCR beta chain is a study of cytomegalovirus exposure and HLA in healthy donors. The ends were cut back, 4 bases at V and 1 base at J, with 13 bases in the middle. The CDR3 is made up of 16 amino acids. From germline, CDR1 is MGHDK and CDR2 SYGVNS. Turning to this clone: Antigen: not known.

Study observations and caveats: Reports showed the classifier diagnosing cytomegalovirus status with high specificity and sensitivity.

Vbeta (60) and Jbeta (13) primers were used in the PCR. The method was immunoSEQ multiplex PCR; TCRdb's version includes in-frame clones alone and lacks a portion of them. The sample includes roughly 200,000 clones, 83% of them seen just once. The receptor's source is a man between 50 and 59 years old in good health and CMV-seronegative. V and J are TRBV25-1 and TRBJ2-2; D not resolved. Source material: PBMCs. The CDR3 DNA reads as TGTGCCAGCAGTGGCAAACTCCTCCTGAACACCGGGGAGCTGTTTTTT. This encodes CASSGKLLLNTGELFF.